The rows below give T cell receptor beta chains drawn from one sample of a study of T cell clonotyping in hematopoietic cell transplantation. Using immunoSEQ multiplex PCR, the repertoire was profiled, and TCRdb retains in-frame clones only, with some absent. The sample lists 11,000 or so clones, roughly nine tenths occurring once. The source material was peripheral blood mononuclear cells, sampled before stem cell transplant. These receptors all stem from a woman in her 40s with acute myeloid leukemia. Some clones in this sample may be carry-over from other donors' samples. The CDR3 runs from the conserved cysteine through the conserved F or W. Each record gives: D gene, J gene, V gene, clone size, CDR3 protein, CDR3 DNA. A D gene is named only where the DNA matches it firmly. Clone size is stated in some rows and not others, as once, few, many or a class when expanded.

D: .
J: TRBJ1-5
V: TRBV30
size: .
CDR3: CAWSPGRGNQPQHF
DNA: TGTGCCTGGAGTCCCGGGCGGGGCAATCAGCCCCAGCATTTT

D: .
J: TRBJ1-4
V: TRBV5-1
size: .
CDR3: CASSPRGGQNEKLFF
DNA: TGCGCCAGCAGCCCCCGTGGGGGCCAGAATGAAAAACTGTTTTTT

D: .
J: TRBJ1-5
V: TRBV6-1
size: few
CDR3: CASSDPTQPQHF
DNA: TGTGCCAGCAGTGACCCCACCCAGCCCCAGCATTTT

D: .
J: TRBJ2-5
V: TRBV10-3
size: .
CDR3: CAIRGPGLQETQYF
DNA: TGTGCCATCAGGGGACCGGGACTCCAAGAGACCCAGTACTTC

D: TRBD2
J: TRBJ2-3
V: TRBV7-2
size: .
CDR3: CASSSGTSGRTDTQYF
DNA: TGTGCCAGCAGCTCTGGGACTAGCGGGCGCACAGATACGCAGTATTTT

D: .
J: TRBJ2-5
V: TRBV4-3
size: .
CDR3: CASSQERRDNQYF
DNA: TGCGCCAGCAGCCAAGAGCGGAGGGATAACCAGTACTTC

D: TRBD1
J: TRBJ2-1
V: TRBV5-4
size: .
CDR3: CASSGPGQGSSYNEQFF
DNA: TGTGCCAGCAGCGGGCCGGGACAGGGGAGCTCCTACAATGAGCAGTTCTTC

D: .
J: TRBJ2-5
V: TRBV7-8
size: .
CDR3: CASSHETQYF
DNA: TGTGCCAGCAGCCACGAGACCCAGTACTTC

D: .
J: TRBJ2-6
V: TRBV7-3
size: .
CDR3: CASSRGPGGWANVLTF
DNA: TGTGCCAGCAGCCGGGGGCCTGGAGGCTGGGCCAACGTCCTGACTTTC

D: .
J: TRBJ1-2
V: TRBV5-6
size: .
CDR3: CASSPNLRAGYTF
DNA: TGTGCCAGCAGCCCTAATTTAAGGGCGGGCTACACCTTC

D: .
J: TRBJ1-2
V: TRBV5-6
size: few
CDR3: CASSLVEGDYGYTF
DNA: TGTGCCAGCAGCTTGGTGGAGGGTGATTATGGCTACACCTTC

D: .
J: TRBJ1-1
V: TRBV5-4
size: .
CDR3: CASKIEGGTEAFF
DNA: TGTGCCAGCAAGATTGAGGGTGGTACTGAAGCTTTCTTT

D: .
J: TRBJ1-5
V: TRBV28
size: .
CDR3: CASSLSGGGGNQPQHF
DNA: TGTGCCAGCAGTTTATCCGGGGGCGGGGGAAACCAGCCCCAGCATTTT

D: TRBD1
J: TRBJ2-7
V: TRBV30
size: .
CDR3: CAWNMRGGRNEQYF
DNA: TGTGCCTGGAACATGCGAGGGGGCAGGAACGAGCAGTACTTC

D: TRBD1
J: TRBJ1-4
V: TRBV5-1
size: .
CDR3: CASSSAGGYEKLFF
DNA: TGCGCCAGCAGCTCCGCAGGGGGCTATGAAAAACTGTTTTTT

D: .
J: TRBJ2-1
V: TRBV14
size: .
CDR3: CASSQGLARLNEQFF
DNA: TGTGCCAGCAGCCAAGGGCTAGCACGACTCAATGAGCAGTTCTTC

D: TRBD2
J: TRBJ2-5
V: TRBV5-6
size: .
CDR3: CASSSSGRAVETQYF
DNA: TGTGCCAGCAGTTCTAGCGGGAGGGCCGTAGAGACCCAGTACTTC

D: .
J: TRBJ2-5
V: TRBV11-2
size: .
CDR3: CASSLDQAEHETQYF
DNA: TGTGCCAGCAGCTTAGACCAAGCGGAGCACGAGACCCAGTACTTC

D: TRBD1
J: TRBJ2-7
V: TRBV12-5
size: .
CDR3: CASGLRVGQGENEQYF
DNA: TGTGCTAGTGGTTTGAGGGTAGGACAGGGGGAAAACGAGCAGTACTTC

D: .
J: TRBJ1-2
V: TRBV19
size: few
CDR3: CATGDRPNYGYTF
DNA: TGTGCCACCGGGGACCGCCCTAACTATGGCTACACCTTC

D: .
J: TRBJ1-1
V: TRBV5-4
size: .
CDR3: CASTSHGVAEAFF
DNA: TGTGCCAGCACATCCCACGGGGTGGCTGAAGCTTTCTTT

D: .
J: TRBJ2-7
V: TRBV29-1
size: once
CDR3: CSVEGGDSYEQYF
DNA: TGCAGCGTTGAAGGAGGGGATTCCTACGAGCAGTACTTC

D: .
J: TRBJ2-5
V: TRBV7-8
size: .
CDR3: CASSLGQGALQETQYF
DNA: TGTGCCAGCAGCTTAGGGCAGGGAGCCCTACAAGAGACCCAGTACTTC

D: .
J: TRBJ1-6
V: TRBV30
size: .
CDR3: CAWSRIFTGNSPLHF
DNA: TGTGCCTGGAGCCGAATATTCACAGGGAATTCACCCCTCCACTTT

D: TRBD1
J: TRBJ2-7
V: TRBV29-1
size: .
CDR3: CSVEAPGQGGYEQYF
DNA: TGCAGCGTTGAAGCTCCGGGACAGGGGGGTTACGAGCAGTACTTC

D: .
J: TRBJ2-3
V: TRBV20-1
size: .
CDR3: CSAKRGTIYF
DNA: TGCAGTGCTAAACGCGGGACAATATATTTT

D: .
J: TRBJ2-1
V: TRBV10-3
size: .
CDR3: CAISEPDSYNEQFF
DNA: TGTGCCATCAGTGAACCGGACAGCTACAATGAGCAGTTCTTC

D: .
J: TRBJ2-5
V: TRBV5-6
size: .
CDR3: CASITEQGGRETQYF
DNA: TGTGCCAGCATCACGGAACAGGGTGGTAGAGAGACCCAGTACTTC

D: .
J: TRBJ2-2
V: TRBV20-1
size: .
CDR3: CSASHDGELFF
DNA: TGCAGTGCTAGTCACGACGGGGAGCTGTTTTTT

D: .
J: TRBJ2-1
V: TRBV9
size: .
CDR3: CASSVLEGGEQFF
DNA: TGTGCCAGCAGCGTACTGGAAGGTGGTGAGCAGTTCTTC

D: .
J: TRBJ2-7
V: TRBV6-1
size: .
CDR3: CASGRRQSIEQYF
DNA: TGTGCCAGCGGACGGAGGCAATCTATCGAGCAGTACTTC

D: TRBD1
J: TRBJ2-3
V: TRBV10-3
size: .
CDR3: CAINRDSPDTQYF
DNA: TGTGCCATCAACCGGGACAGTCCGGATACGCAGTATTTT

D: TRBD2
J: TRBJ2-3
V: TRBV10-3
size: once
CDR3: CAISESLGGSHTDTQYF
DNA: TGTGCCATCAGTGAGTCGTTGGGGGGGTCGCATACAGATACGCAGTATTTT

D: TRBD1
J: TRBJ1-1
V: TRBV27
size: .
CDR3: CASSFFRTGSKNTEAFF
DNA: TGTGCCAGCAGTTTTTTCCGGACAGGCTCCAAGAACACTGAAGCTTTCTTT

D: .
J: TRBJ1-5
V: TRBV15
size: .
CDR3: CATSPKGGLGQPQHF
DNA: TGTGCCACCAGCCCGAAGGGGGGCCTTGGTCAGCCCCAGCATTTT

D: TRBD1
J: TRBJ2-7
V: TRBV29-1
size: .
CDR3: CSVEGAGTVSYEQYF
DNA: TGCAGCGTTGAAGGGGCCGGGACAGTCTCCTACGAGCAGTACTTC

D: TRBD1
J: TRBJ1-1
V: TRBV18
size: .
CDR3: CASSPSGTGNSEAFF
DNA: TGTGCCAGCTCACCATCCGGGACAGGGAATTCTGAAGCTTTCTTT

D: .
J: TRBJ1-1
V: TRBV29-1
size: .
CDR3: CSVGRVGTEAFF
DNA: TGCAGCGTTGGCAGGGTGGGGACTGAAGCTTTCTTT

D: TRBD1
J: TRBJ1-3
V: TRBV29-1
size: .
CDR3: CSVRQGATGNTIYF
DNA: TGCAGCGTCCGACAGGGGGCTACTGGAAACACCATATATTTT

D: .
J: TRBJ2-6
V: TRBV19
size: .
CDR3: CASSSEGPTGSGANVLTF
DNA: TGTGCCAGTAGTTCCGAGGGGCCCACTGGCTCTGGGGCCAACGTCCTGACTTTC

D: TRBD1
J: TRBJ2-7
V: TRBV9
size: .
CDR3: CASSYTGGEQYF
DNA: TGTGCCAGCAGCTACACAGGGGGCGAGCAGTACTTC

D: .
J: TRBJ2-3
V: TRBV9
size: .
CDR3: CASSVEGGRHTQYF
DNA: TGTGCCAGCAGCGTAGAGGGGGGTCGCCATACGCAGTATTTT

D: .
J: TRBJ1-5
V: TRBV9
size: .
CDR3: CASSVGGGPGQPQHF
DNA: TGTGCCAGCAGCGTAGGAGGGGGGCCAGGTCAGCCCCAGCATTTT

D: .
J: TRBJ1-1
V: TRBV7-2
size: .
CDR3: CASSLRGPLDTEAFF
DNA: TGTGCCAGCAGCTTACGAGGGCCCTTGGACACTGAAGCTTTCTTT

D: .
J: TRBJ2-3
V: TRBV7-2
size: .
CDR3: CASSSLGGGDRDTQYF
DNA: TGTGCCAGCAGCTCACTCGGGGGAGGAGATAGAGATACGCAGTATTTT

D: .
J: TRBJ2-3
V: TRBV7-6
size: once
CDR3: CASRGDTDTQYF
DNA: TGTGCCAGCAGGGGAGACACAGATACGCAGTATTTT

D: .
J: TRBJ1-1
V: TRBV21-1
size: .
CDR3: CASSTSAEAFF
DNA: TGTGCCAGCTCCACCTCAGCTGAAGCTTTCTTT

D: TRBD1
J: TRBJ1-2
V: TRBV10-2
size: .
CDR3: CASSRDRETYGYTF
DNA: TGCGCCAGCAGCAGGGACAGGGAAACCTATGGCTACACCTTC

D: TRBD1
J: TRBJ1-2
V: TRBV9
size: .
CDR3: CASSVGQGNYGYTF
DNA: TGTGCCAGCAGCGTAGGACAGGGTAACTATGGCTACACCTTC